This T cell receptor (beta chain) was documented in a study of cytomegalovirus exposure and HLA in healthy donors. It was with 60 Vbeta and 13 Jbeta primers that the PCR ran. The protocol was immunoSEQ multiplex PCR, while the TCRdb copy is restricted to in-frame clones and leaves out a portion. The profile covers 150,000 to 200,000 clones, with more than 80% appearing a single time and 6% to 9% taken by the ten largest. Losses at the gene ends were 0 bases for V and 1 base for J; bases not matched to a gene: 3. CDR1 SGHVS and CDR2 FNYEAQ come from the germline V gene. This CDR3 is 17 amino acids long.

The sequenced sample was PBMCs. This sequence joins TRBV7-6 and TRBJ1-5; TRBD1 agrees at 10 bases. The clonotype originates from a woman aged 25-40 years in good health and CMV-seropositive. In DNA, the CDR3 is TGTGCCAGCAGCTTAGCGGGACAGGGGTTGAGCAATCAGCCCCAGCATTTT. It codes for CASSLAGQGLSNQPQHF.